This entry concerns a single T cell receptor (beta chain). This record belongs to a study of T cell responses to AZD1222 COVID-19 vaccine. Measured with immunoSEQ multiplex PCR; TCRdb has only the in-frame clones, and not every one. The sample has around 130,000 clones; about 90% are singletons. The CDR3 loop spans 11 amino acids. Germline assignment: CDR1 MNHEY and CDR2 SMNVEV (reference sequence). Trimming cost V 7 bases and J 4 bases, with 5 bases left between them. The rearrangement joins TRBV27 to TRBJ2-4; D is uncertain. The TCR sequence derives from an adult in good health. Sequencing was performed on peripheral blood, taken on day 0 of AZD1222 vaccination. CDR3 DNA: TGTGCCAGCATCGGTAAAAACATTCAGTACTTC. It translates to CASIGKNIQYF.